This entry describes one T cell receptor (beta chain). No antigen is known for it. The PCR was carried out with 60 Vbeta primers and 13 Jbeta primers. The method was immunoSEQ multiplex PCR; TCRdb's version includes in-frame clones alone and lacks a portion of them. The sample consists of 200,000 to 250,000 clones, almost 70% of them appearing once. This entry comes from a study of cytomegalovirus exposure and HLA in healthy donors. Study findings and constraints: 150 to 200 TCR beta chains were listed as cytomegalovirus-associated. What a later analysis showed was that several of the most significant clusters appeared linked to common viral pathogens.

Germline V gene data show CDR1 as SGHDT and CDR2 as YYEEEE. The V gene end was trimmed by 4 bases and the J gene end by 3 bases; junction bases not matched to a gene: 10. The CDR3 runs 16 residues. The chain carries TRBV5-6 and TRBJ1-1; 9 positions match TRBD1. This receptor was taken from a man aged 35-49 years in good health and CMV-seropositive. The sample was PBMCs. The CDR3 DNA is TGTGCCAGCAGCGATATACAGGGGGCTAGTTACACTGAAGCTTTCTTT. It yields the protein CASSDIQGASYTEAFF.